The entry that follows covers one T cell receptor beta chain sequence. Its antigen is still unknown. The sample originates from a study of CD4 T cells in relation to SARS-CoV-2 and coronaviruses. Unexposed donor CD4+ T cells date from about 2011-2018, before the COVID-19 pandemic. After nine to ten days of culture, CD4+ T cells were isolated. Per germline, CDR1 SGHDN and CDR2 FVKESK. This CDR3 comprises 17 residues. Trimming removed 5 bases at V and 1 base at J, with 17 bases between. Profiling relied on immunoSEQ multiplex PCR, and the TCRdb table lists in-frame clones only, not all of them. The profile shows about 26,000 clones, just under 75% of them singletons.

Sequenced material: CD4+ T cells from PBMCs, cultured in vitro. This chain uses TRBV14 with TRBJ1-4; maybe TRBD1 (5 bases). This receptor was identified in a human donor in good health. The CDR3 here is CASSARKNRKTNEKLFF. CDR3 coding DNA: TGTGCCAGCAGCGCCCGCAAAAACAGGAAAACTAATGAAAAACTGTTTTTT.